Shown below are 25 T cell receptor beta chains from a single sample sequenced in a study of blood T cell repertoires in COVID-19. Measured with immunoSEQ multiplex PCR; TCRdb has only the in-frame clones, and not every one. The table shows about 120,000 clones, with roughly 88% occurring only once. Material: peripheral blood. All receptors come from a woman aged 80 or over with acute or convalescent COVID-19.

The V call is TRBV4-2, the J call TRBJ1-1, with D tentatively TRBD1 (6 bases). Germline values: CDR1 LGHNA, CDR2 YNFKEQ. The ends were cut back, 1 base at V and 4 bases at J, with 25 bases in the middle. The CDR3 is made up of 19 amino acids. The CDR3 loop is CASSQVAGVLANMGTEAFF. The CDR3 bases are TGTGCCAGCAGCCAAGTTGCAGGGGTTCTAGCAAACATGGGCACTGAAGCTTTCTTT.

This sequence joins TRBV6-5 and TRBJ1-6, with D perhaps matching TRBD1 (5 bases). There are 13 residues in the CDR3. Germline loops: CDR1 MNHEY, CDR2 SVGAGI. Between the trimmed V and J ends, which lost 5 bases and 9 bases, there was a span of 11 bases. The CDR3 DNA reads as TGTGCCAGCAGTCCAGGGAGGAGTTCACCCCTCCACTTT. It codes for CASSPGRSSPLHF.

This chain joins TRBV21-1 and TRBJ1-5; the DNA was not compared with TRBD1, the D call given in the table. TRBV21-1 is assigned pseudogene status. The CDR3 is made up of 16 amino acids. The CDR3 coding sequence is TGTGCCAGCAGCAAAGTGATAGGGGATCGCAATCAGCCCCAGCATTTT. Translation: CASSKVIGDRNQPQHF.

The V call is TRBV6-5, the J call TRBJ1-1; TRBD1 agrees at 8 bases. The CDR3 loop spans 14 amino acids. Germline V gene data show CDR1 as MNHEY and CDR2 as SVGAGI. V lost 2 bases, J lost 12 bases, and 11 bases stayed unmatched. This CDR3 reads CASSYTIGQGETFF. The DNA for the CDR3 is TGTGCCAGCAGTTACACCATCGGACAGGGAGAAACTTTCTTT.

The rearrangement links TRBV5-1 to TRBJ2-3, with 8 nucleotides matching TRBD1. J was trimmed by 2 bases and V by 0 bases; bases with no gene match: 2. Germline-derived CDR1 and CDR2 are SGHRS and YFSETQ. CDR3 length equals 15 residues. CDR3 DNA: TGCGCCAGCAGCTTGGTGACAGGGGCCACAGATACGCAGTATTTT. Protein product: CASSLVTGATDTQYF.

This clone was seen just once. Here the CDR3 reads CASSLGHRGLNEQYF. Written as DNA, the CDR3 is TGTGCCAGCAGCTTAGGCCACAGGGGGCTTAACGAGCAGTACTTC. The chain carries TRBV13 and TRBJ2-7, with TRBD1 matching over 9 bases. There are 15 residues in the CDR3. V was clipped by 0 bases and J by 5 bases; unmatched bases: 5. The germline CDR1 and CDR2 sequences are PRHDT and FYEKMQ (reference sequence).

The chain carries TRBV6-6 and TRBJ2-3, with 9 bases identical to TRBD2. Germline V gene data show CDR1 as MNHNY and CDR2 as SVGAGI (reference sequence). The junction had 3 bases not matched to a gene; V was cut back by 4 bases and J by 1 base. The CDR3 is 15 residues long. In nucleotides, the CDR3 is TGTGCCAGCAGTTCTAGCGGGACGGGCACAGATACGCAGTATTTT. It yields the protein CASSSSGTGTDTQYF.

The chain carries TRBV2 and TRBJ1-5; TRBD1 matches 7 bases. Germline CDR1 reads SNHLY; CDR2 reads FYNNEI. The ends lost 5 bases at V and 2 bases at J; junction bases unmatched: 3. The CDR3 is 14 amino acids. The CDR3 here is CASSRGQGNQPQHF. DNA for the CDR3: TGTGCCAGCAGTAGAGGACAGGGCAATCAGCCCCAGCATTTT.

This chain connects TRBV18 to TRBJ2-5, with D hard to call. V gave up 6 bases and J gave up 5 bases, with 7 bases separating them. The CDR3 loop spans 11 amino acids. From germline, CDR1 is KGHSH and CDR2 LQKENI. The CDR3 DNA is TGTGCCAGCTCGCTAGAGGAGACCCAGTACTTC. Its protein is CASSLEETQYF.

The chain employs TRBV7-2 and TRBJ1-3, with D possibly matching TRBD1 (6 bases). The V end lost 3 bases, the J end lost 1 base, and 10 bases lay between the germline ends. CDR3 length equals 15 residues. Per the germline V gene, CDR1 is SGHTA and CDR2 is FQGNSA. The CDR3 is CASSFIGQSGNTIYF. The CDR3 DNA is TGTGCCAGCAGCTTTATTGGACAGTCTGGAAACACCATATATTTT.

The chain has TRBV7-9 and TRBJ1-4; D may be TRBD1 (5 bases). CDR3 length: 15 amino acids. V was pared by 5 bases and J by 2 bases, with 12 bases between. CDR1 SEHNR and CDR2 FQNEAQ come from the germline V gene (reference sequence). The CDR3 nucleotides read TGTGCCAGCAGCCCAATCACAGGCACTAATGAAAAACTGTTTTTT. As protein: CASSPITGTNEKLFF.

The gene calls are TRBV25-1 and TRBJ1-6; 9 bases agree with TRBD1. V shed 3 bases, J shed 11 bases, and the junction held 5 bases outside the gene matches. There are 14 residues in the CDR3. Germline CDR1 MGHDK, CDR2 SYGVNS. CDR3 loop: CASSDPGQGTPLHF. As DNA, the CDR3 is TGTGCCAGCAGTGATCCGGGACAGGGCACACCCCTCCACTTT.

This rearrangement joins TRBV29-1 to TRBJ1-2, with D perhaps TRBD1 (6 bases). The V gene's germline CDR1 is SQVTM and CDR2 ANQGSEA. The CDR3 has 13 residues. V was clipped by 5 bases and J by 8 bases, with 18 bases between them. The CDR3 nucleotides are TGCAGCGTTTACGCCGGGACACTAACAGGCTACACCTTC. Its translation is CSVYAGTLTGYTF.

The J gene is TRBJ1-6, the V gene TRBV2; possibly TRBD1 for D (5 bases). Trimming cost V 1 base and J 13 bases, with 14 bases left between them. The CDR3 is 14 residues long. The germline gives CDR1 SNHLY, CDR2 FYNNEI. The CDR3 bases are TGTGCCAGCAGTGAAGAGTCCACAGGAGGGCCCCTCCACTTT. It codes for CASSEESTGGPLHF.

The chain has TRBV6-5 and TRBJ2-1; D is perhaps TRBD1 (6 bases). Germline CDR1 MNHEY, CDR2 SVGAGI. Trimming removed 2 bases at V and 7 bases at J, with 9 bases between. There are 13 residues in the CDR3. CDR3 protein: CASSYHDRNEQFF. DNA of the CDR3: TGTGCCAGCAGTTACCACGACAGGAATGAGCAGTTCTTC.

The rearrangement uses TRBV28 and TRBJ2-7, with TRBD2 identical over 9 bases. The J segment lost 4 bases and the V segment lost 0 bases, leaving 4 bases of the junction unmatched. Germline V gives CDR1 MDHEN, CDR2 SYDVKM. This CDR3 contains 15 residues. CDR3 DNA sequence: TGTGCCAGCAGTTTATGGGCTAGCGGGAAGTACGAGCAGTACTTC. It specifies CASSLWASGKYEQYF.

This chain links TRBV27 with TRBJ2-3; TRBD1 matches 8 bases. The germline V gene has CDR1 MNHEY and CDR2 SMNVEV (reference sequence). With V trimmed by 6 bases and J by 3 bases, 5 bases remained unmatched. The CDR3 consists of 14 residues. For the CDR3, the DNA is TGTGCCAGCAGCCGGACAGGGCGAACAGATACGCAGTATTTT. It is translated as CASSRTGRTDTQYF.

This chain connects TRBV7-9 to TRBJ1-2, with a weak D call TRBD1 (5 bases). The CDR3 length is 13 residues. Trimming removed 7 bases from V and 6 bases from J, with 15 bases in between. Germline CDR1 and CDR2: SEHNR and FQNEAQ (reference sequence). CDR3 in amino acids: CASTLGGWNGYTF. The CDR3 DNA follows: TGTGCCAGCACCCTTGGGGGGTGGAATGGCTACACCTTC.

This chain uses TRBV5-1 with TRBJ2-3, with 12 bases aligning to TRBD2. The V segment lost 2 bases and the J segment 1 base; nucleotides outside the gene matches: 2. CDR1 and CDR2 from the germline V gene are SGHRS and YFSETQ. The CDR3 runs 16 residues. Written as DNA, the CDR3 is TGCGCCAGCAGCTTAAGACTAGCGGGAGGCACAGATACGCAGTATTTT. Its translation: CASSLRLAGGTDTQYF.

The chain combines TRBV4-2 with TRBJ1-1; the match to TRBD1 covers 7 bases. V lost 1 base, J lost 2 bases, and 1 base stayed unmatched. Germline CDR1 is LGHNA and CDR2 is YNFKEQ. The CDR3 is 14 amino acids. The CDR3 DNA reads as TGTGCCAGCAGCCAAGGGGACAGAAACACTGAAGCTTTCTTT. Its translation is CASSQGDRNTEAFF.

CDR3 sequence reads: CASSEAGGPTDTQYF. The CDR3 DNA is TGTGCCAGCAGTGAGGCGGGGGGGCCGACAGATACGCAGTATTTT. This chain links TRBV2 with TRBJ2-3, with 9 bases fitting TRBD2. CDR3 length equals 15 residues. Germline loops: CDR1 SNHLY, CDR2 FYNNEI. The V and J ends lost 3 bases and 3 bases, in that order; junction bases with no gene match: 4.

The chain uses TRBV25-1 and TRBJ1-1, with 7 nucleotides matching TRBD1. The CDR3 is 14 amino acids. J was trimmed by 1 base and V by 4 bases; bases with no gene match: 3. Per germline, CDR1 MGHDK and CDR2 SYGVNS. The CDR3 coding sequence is TGTGCCAGCAGTGGCCACAGGGGGAACACTGAAGCTTTCTTT. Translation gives CASSGHRGNTEAFF.

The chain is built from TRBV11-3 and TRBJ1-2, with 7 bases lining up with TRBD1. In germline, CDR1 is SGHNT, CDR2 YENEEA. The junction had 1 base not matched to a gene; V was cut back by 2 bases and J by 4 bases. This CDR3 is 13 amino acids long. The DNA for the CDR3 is TGTGCCAGCAGCTTACAGGGGGGCTATGGCTACACCTTC. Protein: CASSLQGGYGYTF.

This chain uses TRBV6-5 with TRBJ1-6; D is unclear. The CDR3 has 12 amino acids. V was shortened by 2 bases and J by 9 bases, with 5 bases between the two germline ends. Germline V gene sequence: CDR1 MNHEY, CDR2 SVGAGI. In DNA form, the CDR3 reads TGTGCCAGCAGTTACCTATCTTCACCCCTCCACTTT. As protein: CASSYLSSPLHF.

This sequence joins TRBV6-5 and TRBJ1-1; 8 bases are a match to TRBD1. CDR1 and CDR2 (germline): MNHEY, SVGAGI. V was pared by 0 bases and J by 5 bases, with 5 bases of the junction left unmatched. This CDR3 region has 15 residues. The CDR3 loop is CASSYSGTGLTEAFF. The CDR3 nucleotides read TGTGCCAGCAGTTACTCCGGGACAGGTTTGACTGAAGCTTTCTTT.